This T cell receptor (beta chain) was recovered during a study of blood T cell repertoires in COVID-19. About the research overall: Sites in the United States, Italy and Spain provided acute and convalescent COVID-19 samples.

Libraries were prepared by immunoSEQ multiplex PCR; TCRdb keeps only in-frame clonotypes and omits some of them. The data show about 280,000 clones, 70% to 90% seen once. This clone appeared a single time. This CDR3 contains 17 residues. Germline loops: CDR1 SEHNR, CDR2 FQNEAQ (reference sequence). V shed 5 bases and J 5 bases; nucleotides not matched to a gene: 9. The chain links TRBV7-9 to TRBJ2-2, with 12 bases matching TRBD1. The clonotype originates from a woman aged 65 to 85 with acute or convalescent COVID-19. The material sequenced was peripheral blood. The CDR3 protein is CASSPGRGQGATGELFF. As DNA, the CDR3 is TGTGCCAGCAGCCCGGGCCGGGGACAGGGGGCAACCGGGGAGCTGTTTTTT.